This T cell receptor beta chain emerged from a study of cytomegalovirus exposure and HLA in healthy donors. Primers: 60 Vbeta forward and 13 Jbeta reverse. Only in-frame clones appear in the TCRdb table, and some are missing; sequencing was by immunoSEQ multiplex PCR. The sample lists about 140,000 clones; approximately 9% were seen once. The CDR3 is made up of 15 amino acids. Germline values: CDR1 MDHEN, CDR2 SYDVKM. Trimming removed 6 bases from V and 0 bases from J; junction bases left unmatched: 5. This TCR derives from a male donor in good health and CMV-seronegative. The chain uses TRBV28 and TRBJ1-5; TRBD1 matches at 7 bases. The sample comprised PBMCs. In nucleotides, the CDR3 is TGTGCCAGCAGCCCCGGGACAGTTAGCAATCAGCCCCAGCATTTT. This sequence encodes CASSPGTVSNQPQHF.